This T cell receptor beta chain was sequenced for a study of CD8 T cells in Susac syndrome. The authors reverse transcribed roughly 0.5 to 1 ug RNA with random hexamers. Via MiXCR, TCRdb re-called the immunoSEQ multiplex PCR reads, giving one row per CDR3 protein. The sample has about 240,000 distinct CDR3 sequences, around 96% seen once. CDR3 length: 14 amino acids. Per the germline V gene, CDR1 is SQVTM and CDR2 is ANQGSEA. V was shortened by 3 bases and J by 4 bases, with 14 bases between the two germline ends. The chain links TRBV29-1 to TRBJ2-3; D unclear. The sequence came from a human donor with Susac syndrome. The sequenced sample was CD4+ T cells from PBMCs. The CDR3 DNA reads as TGCAGCGTTGATCGCGAGAGTGTCCCAGATACGCAGTATTTT. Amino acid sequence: CSVDRESVPDTQYF.